The 5 T cell receptor beta chains below come from one sample, sequenced in a study of T cells after yellow fever vaccination. A single record per CDR3 protein comes from TCRdb applying MiXCR to the 5' RACE reads. The sample yields about 350,000 distinct CDR3 sequences, roughly 8.4% seen once. Sequenced here: PBMCs, sampled approximately 47 days after the first yellow fever vaccination. Receptors were obtained from a man aged 18 to 30 who received the YFV17D yellow fever vaccine.

The sample holds a few counts of this clonotype. The J gene is TRBJ1-1, the V gene TRBV6-1; D might be TRBD1 (5 bases). This CDR3 has 13 amino acids. CDR1 and CDR2 (germline): MNHNS, SASEGT. V lost 9 bases and J 1 base, leaving 12 bases between the germline ends. The CDR3 region is CASEGFPNTEAFF. In nucleotides, the CDR3 is TGTGCCAGTGAGGGGTTTCCGAACACTGAAGCTTTCTTT.

This clonotype was observed many times. The chain's CDR3 is CASSLNTYNEQFF. The CDR3 DNA reads TGTGCCAGCAGCTTAAACACCTACAATGAGCAGTTCTTC. The chain couples TRBV7-2 to TRBJ2-1; no clear D. The length of the CDR3 is 13 residues. The V gene's germline CDR1 is SGHTA and CDR2 FQGNSA. V was pared by 2 bases and J by 2 bases, with 4 bases between.

The genes are TRBV10-3 and TRBJ1-1; 9 bases are shared with TRBD1. V lost 6 bases, J lost 3 bases, and 8 bases stayed unmatched. The CDR3 has 15 residues. Germline V gene sequence: CDR1 ENHRY, CDR2 SYGVKD. The CDR3 reads CAIRQGQGYDTEAFF. CDR3 bases: TGTGCCATCAGACAAGGACAGGGGTACGACACTGAAGCTTTCTTT.

This clonotype has a handful of counts. The V gene is TRBV12-3 or TRBV12-4, the J gene TRBJ2-2; a weak D match, TRBD2 (6 bases). The CDR3 length is 14 residues. Trimming cost V 5 bases and J 7 bases, with 14 bases left between them. CDR3: CASSHGGPLGELFF. Written as DNA, the CDR3 is TGTGCCAGCAGTCACGGGGGTCCCCTCGGGGAGCTGTTTTTT.

This clonotype was counted ten times or more. The CDR3, as DNA: TGTGCCAGCAGATCCCGTATGCGTGGTGCGGAGACCCAGTACTTC. Protein product: CASRSRMRGAETQYF. This chain uses TRBV12-3 or TRBV12-4 with TRBJ2-5, with unresolved D. With 6 bases removed from V and 5 bases from J, the gap between germline ends came to 19 bases. This CDR3 region has 15 residues.